This T cell receptor beta chain was profiled in a study of blood T cell repertoires in COVID-19. Across the study: Researchers got acute and convalescent COVID-19 samples from the United States, Italy and Spain. Nucleic acid was either cDNA or gDNA, and it came from T cells, B-cell-depleted T cells, or PBMCs.

Sequencing used immunoSEQ multiplex PCR; TCRdb keeps in-frame clones, though not all of them. The data show about 160,000 clones, over 70% seen once. The sample holds one count of this clone. The source of this sequence is a woman aged 40 to 50 with acute COVID-19. The sample consisted of PBMCs or T cells enriched from blood (not recorded which).

The CDR3 region is CASTFSNEQFF. CDR3 DNA sequence: TGTGCCAGCACCTTTTCCAATGAGCAGTTCTTC. J is TRBJ2-1 and V is TRBV6-6, with no clear D. The length of the CDR3 is 11 residues. CDR1 is MNHNY and CDR2 is SVGAGI in the germline V gene (reference sequence). The V end lost 7 bases, the J end lost 6 bases, and 7 bases lay between the germline ends.